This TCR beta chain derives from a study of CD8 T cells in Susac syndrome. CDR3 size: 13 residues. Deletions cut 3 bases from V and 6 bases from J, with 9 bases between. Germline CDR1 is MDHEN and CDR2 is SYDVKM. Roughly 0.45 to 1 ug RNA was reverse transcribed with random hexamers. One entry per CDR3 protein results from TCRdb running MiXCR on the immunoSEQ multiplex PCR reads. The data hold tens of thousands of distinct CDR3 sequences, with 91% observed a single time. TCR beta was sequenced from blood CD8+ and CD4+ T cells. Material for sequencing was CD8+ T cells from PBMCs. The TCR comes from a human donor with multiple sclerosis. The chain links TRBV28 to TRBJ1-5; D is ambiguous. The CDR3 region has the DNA TGTGCCAGCAGTTTCTCCTCTCTTCAGCCCCAGCATTTT. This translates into CASSFSSLQPQHF. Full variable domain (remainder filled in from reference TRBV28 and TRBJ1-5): DVKVTQSSRYLVKRTGEKVFLECVQDMDHENMFWYRQDPGLGLRLIYFSYDVKMKEKGDIPEGYSVSREKKERFSLILESASTNQTSMYLCASSFSSLQPQHFGDGTRLSIL.